The 25 T cell receptor beta chains reported below all come from one sample, sequenced in a study of long-term antiretroviral therapy in people with HIV. A v3.0 immunoSEQ assay was performed at survey level. Assay used: immunoSEQ multiplex PCR; TCRdb lists only in-frame clones, some missing. The profile shows 20,000 to 30,000 clones, 80% to 85% of them singletons. Specimen: unsorted PBMCs, collected around 4.3 years after starting antiretroviral therapy. Every receptor here comes from a man under 40 with HIV.

The chain carries TRBV28 and TRBJ2-7, with TRBD1 matching over 10 bases. CDR1 is MDHEN and CDR2 is SYDVKM in the germline V gene. This CDR3 is built from 12 residues. The ends lost 9 bases at V and 2 bases at J; junction bases unmatched: 1. Here the CDR3 DNA reads TGTGCCAGTGGACAGGGGGCCTACGAGCAGTACTTC. Encoded protein: CASGQGAYEQYF. The full variable domain, completed using reference TRBV28 and TRBJ2-7, is DVKVTQSSRYLVKRTGEKVFLECVQDMDHENMFWYRQDPGLGLRLIYFSYDVKMKEKGDIPEGYSVSREKKERFSLILESASTNQTSMYLCASGQGAYEQYFGPGTRLTVT.

This chain links TRBV7-2 with TRBJ1-1; D remains ambiguous. The CDR3 sequence is 13 residues long. The germline V gene has CDR1 SGHTA and CDR2 FQGNSA. V gave up 2 bases and J gave up 2 bases, with 6 bases separating them. The CDR3 coding sequence is TGTGCCAGCAGCTTATATTCTAACACTGAAGCTTTCTTT. As protein: CASSLYSNTEAFF. Filled out from reference TRBV7-2 and TRBJ1-1, the complete variable domain reads GAGVSQSPSNKVTEKGKDVELRCDPISGHTALYWYRQSLGQGLEFLIYFQGNSAPDKSGLPSDRFSAERTGGSVSTLTIQRTQQEDSAVYLCASSLYSNTEAFFGQGTRLTVV.

The J gene is TRBJ2-1, the V gene TRBV30; 11 bases are shared with TRBD2. The CDR3 contains 15 residues. V was pared by 7 bases and J by 5 bases, with 10 bases of the junction left unmatched. CDR1 and CDR2 (germline): GTSNPN, SVGIG (reference sequence). CDR3 sequence: CALIVLAGGHNEQFF. CDR3 DNA: TGTGCCTTAATCGTCCTAGCGGGAGGCCACAATGAGCAGTTCTTC.

The chain employs TRBV10-3 and TRBJ2-4, with 10 nucleotides matching TRBD1. CDR1 ENHRY and CDR2 SYGVKD come from the germline V gene. The CDR3 has 18 amino acids. V trimming: 9 bases; J trimming: 0 bases; junction bases outside the gene matches: 14. As DNA, the CDR3 is TGTGCCATTGGGCCGGGACAGGGGAAAGATGCAGCCAAAAACATTCAGTACTTC. Its translation: CAIGPGQGKDAAKNIQYF.

The genes are TRBV7-9 and TRBJ2-7, with D possibly being TRBD1 (5 bases). Germline loops: CDR1 SEHNR, CDR2 FQNEAQ (reference sequence). There are 16 residues in the CDR3. Trimming removed 4 bases from V and 2 bases from J, with 18 bases in between. CDR3: CASSSLGGAPPYEQYF. CDR3 in DNA: TGTGCCAGCAGCTCACTGGGTGGGGCTCCCCCCTACGAGCAGTACTTC.

This chain uses TRBV7-9 with TRBJ2-1; D may be TRBD2 (6 bases). The germline V gene has CDR1 SEHNR and CDR2 FQNEAQ (reference sequence). Between the trimmed V and J ends, which lost 4 bases and 13 bases, there was a span of 23 bases. CDR3 length: 15 residues. The CDR3 sequence: CASSSGTWSDPPQFF. The CDR3 bases are TGTGCCAGCAGCTCCGGGACTTGGAGTGATCCGCCACAGTTCTTC. Supplemented by reference TRBV7-9 and TRBJ2-1, the full variable domain reads DTGVSQNPRHKITKRGQNVTFRCDPISEHNRLYWYRQTLGQGPEFLTYFQNEAQLEKSRLLSDRFSAERPKGSFSTLEIQRTEQGDSAMYLCASSSGTWSDPPQFFGPGTRLTVL.

The chain is built from TRBV2 and TRBJ1-2, with a possible D match to TRBD1 (6 bases). This CDR3 spans 16 amino acids. V lost 8 bases and J lost 9, with 28 bases in between. Germline V CDR1 and CDR2: SNHLY, FYNNEI. The CDR3 DNA sequence: TGTGCCAGCTGTGGTGCAAGGGGGGGATCAGTCGTTCGCTACACCTTC. Protein product: CASCGARGGSVVRYTF.

DNA for the CDR3: TGTGCCAGCAGTTTTAACATCCCGAGGGGTCAGCCCCAGCATTTT. This encodes CASSFNIPRGQPQHF. The J gene is TRBJ1-5, the V gene TRBV28; tentatively, D is TRBD1 (5 bases). Germline V lookup: CDR1 MDHEN, CDR2 SYDVKM. This CDR3 has 15 residues. Trimming removed 3 bases from V and 6 bases from J, with 15 bases in between.

The chain carries TRBV5-5 and TRBJ1-3, with 7 bases lining up with TRBD1. In germline, CDR1 is SGHKS, CDR2 YYEKEE (reference sequence). V was clipped by 4 bases and J by 0 bases; unmatched bases: 13. CDR3 length equals 18 residues. The CDR3 DNA is TGTGCCAGCAGCCAGTTGGAAGGGACAGCAATCTCTGGAAACACCATATATTTT. Residues: CASSQLEGTAISGNTIYF. Together with reference TRBV5-5 and TRBJ1-3, the CDR3 gives the full variable domain: DAGVTQSPTHLIKTRGQQVTLRCSPISGHKSVSWYQQVLGQGPQFIFQYYEKEERGRGNFPDRFSARQFPNYSSELNVNALLLGDSALYLCASSQLEGTAISGNTIYFGEGSWLTVV.

The chain employs TRBV30 and TRBJ2-2, with D tentatively TRBD2 (5 bases). The V and J ends lost 3 bases and 1 base respectively, with 9 bases between them. This CDR3 is 14 amino acids long. Germline CDR1 GTSNPN, CDR2 SVGIG (reference sequence). The CDR3 is CAWRKGVNTGELFF. The CDR3 nucleotides read TGTGCCTGGAGAAAGGGAGTGAACACCGGGGAGCTGTTTTTT.

The chain links TRBV27 to TRBJ1-5; D is possibly TRBD1 (6 bases). V was shortened by 8 bases and J by 5 bases, with 16 bases between the two germline ends. This CDR3 is 14 amino acids long. Germline V lookup: CDR1 MNHEY, CDR2 SMNVEV (reference sequence). CDR3 region: CASRPKGVDQPQHF. Here the CDR3 DNA reads TGTGCCAGCCGCCCGAAGGGGGTGGATCAGCCCCAGCATTTT.

This clone came up a few times. V and J are TRBV30 and TRBJ1-2, with D possibly matching TRBD1 (6 bases). Per germline, CDR1 GTSNPN and CDR2 SVGIG (reference sequence). The CDR3 sequence is 15 residues long. V lost 0 bases and J 2 bases, leaving 13 bases between the germline ends. The CDR3 sequence: CAWSVFSGVNYGYTF. The CDR3 bases are TGTGCCTGGAGTGTATTTTCAGGGGTGAACTATGGCTACACCTTC.

V gene TRBV6-5 combines with J gene TRBJ1-2; D gene unclear. CDR3 size: 14 residues. The germline V and J ends were trimmed by 4 bases and 4 bases, with 13 bases remaining between them. Germline loops: CDR1 MNHEY, CDR2 SVGAGI. The CDR3, as DNA: TGTGCCAGCAGTTTTACTCCCGGGTCCTATGGCTACACCTTC. Protein: CASSFTPGSYGYTF.

This sequence joins TRBV4-3 and TRBJ2-3, with 10 bases matching TRBD2. CDR1 is LGHNA, CDR2 YSLEER, per germline. Trimming cost V 1 base and J 7 bases; bases outside gene matches: 11. This CDR3 comprises 17 residues. The CDR3 here is CASSQGETSGHVNTQYF. The CDR3 bases are TGCGCCAGCAGCCAAGGCGAGACTAGCGGGCATGTTAATACGCAGTATTTT.

The chain recombines TRBV2 with TRBJ2-2; TRBD2 aligns across 10 bases. The V and J ends lost 2 bases and 4 bases, in that order; junction bases with no gene match: 1. This CDR3 comprises 15 residues. Looked up from germline, CDR1 is SNHLY and CDR2 is FYNNEI. The CDR3: CASSELAGVTGELFF. DNA for the CDR3: TGTGCCAGCAGTGAACTAGCGGGGGTCACCGGGGAGCTGTTTTTT.

The chain uses TRBV5-6 and TRBJ1-5; tentatively, D is TRBD1 (6 bases). CDR3 size: 16 residues. Germline V gene data show CDR1 as SGHDT and CDR2 as YYEEEE. Trimming left V 2 bases short and J 6 bases short, with 18 bases between. As DNA, the CDR3 is TGTGCCAGCAGCTTCGGGCCCCCAGGGGAAGGTCAGCCCCAGCATTTT. Protein: CASSFGPPGEGQPQHF.

This chain connects TRBV27 to TRBJ2-7, with D maybe TRBD2 (6 bases). This CDR3 is built from 13 residues. Trimming pared 8 bases from V and 3 bases from J, leaving 14 bases between. CDR1 MNHEY and CDR2 SMNVEV come from the germline V gene (reference sequence). This CDR3 reads CASGYGLHYEQYF. CDR3 DNA sequence: TGTGCCAGCGGGTACGGACTACACTACGAGCAGTACTTC.

The chain uses TRBV5-6 and TRBJ1-6, with D maybe TRBD1 (5 bases). Trimming cost V 1 base and J 0 bases, with 8 bases left between them. The CDR3 spans 16 residues. Germline assignment: CDR1 SGHDT and CDR2 YYEEEE. The CDR3 loop is CASSLHRSSYNSPLHF. The CDR3 DNA reads TGTGCCAGCAGCTTGCACAGGAGCTCCTATAATTCACCCCTCCACTTT.

The chain recombines TRBV11-2 with TRBJ2-7; 12 bases map to TRBD2. The CDR3 is 15 amino acids. The germline gives CDR1 SGHAT, CDR2 FQNNGV. Losses at the gene ends were 5 bases for V and 7 bases for J; bases not matched to a gene: 9. Here the CDR3 DNA reads TGTGCCAGCAGCATAAGGACTAGCGGGATGGGTGAGCAGTACTTC. Protein sequence: CASSIRTSGMGEQYF.

The chain couples TRBV7-9 to TRBJ2-2, with a weak D call TRBD1 (6 bases). V dropped 4 bases and J dropped 6 bases, with 12 bases sitting between them. CDR3 length: 14 amino acids. Germline CDR1 is SEHNR and CDR2 is FQNEAQ (reference sequence). The CDR3 loop is CASSYFRGPGELFF. Written as DNA, the CDR3 is TGTGCCAGCAGCTATTTCAGGGGTCCCGGGGAGCTGTTTTTT. The entire variable domain, with the rest obtained from reference TRBV7-9 and TRBJ2-2, is as follows: DTGVSQNPRHKITKRGQNVTFRCDPISEHNRLYWYRQTLGQGPEFLTYFQNEAQLEKSRLLSDRFSAERPKGSFSTLEIQRTEQGDSAMYLCASSYFRGPGELFFGEGSRLTVL.

The sample holds a few counts of this clone. The chain joins TRBV10-2 to TRBJ1-5; D gene uncertain. Trimming took 4 bases from V and 4 from J, leaving 8 bases between them. Germline-derived CDR1 and CDR2 are WSHSY and SAAADI. The CDR3 is made up of 13 amino acids. CDR3 sequence reads: CASSAGMNQPQHF. The CDR3 nucleotides are TGCGCCAGCAGTGCGGGGATGAATCAGCCCCAGCATTTT.

The chain combines TRBV27 with TRBJ1-1; the match to TRBD1 covers 7 bases. V shed 5 bases, J shed 0 bases, and the junction held 9 bases outside the gene matches. Per germline, CDR1 MNHEY and CDR2 SMNVEV (reference sequence). The CDR3 extends over 16 amino acids. This CDR3 is CASSRDSMRVNTEAFF. CDR3 in DNA: TGTGCCAGCAGTCGGGACAGTATGAGGGTGAACACTGAAGCTTTCTTT.

Only one count was recorded for this clone. The genes are TRBV6-6 and TRBJ2-3, with 10 bases identical to TRBD2. The CDR3 spans 13 residues. V gave up 5 bases and J gave up 6 bases; unmatched junction bases: 2. Germline CDR1 MNHNY, CDR2 SVGAGI (reference sequence). Written as DNA, the CDR3 is TGTGCCAGCAGTGGACTAGCGGTCGATACGCAGTATTTT. Its protein is CASSGLAVDTQYF.

The V call is TRBV5-1, the J call TRBJ1-2; D unresolved. Trimming shortened V by 2 bases and J by 2 bases, and 13 bases separated the two germline ends. CDR1 SGHRS and CDR2 YFSETQ come from the germline V gene. This CDR3 is 15 amino acids long. The CDR3 loop reads CASSLAGDRNYGYTF. The DNA of the CDR3 is TGCGCCAGCAGCTTAGCCGGTGACCGAAACTATGGCTACACCTTC.

This chain connects TRBV6-6 to TRBJ2-1; TRBD2 might be the D (6 bases). Between the trimmed V and J ends, which lost 5 bases and 7 bases, there was a span of 6 bases. Germline loops: CDR1 MNHNY, CDR2 SVGAGI (reference sequence). The length of the CDR3 is 11 residues. CDR3 sequence reads: CASSSGNEQFF. The CDR3 DNA follows: TGTGCCAGCAGTAGCGGGAATGAGCAGTTCTTC.